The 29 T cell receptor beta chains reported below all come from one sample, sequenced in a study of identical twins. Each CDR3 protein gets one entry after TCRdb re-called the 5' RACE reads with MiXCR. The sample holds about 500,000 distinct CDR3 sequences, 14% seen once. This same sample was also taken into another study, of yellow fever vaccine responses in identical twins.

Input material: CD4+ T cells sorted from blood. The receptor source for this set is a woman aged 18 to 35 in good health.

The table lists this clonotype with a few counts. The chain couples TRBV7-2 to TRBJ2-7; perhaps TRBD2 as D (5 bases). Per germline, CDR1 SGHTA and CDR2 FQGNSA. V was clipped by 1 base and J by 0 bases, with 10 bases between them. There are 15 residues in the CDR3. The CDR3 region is CASSLVLGNSYEQYF. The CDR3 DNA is TGTGCCAGCAGCTTAGTCCTCGGGAACTCCTACGAGCAGTACTTC.

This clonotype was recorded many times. The CDR3 is CASSPEGDTQYF. DNA for the CDR3: TGTGCCAGCAGCCCAGAGGGGGATACGCAGTATTTT. The chain employs TRBV7-9 and TRBJ2-3; D is perhaps TRBD1 or TRBD2 (5 bases each). The length of the CDR3 is 12 residues. Trimming shortened V by 5 bases and J by 6 bases, and 9 bases separated the two germline ends. Looked up from germline, CDR1 is SEHNR and CDR2 is FQNEAQ (reference sequence). Using reference TRBV7-9 and TRBJ2-3 for the parts outside the CDR3, the full variable domain is DTGVSQNPRHKITKRGQNVTFRCDPISEHNRLYWYRQTLGQGPEFLTYFQNEAQLEKSRLLSDRFSAERPKGSFSTLEIQRTEQGDSAMYLCASSPEGDTQYFGPGTRLTVL.

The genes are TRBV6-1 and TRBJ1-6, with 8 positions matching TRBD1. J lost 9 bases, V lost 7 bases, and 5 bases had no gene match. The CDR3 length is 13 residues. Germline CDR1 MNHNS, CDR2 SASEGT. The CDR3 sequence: CASKQGVGSPLHF. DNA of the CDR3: TGTGCCAGCAAACAGGGGGTGGGTTCACCCCTCCACTTT.

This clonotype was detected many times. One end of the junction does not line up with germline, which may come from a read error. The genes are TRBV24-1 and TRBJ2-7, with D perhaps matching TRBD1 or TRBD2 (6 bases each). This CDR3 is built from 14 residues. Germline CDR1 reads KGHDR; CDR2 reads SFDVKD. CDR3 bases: TGTGCCACCAGTGACCACAGGGACTCCCACGAGCAGTACTTC. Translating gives CATSDHRDSHEQYF.

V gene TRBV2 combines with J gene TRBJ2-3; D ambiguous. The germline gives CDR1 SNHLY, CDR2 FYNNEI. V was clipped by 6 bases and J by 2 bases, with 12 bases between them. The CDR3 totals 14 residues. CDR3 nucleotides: TGTGCCAGCAGCTGGGGTCAGTACACAGATACGCAGTATTTT. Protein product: CASSWGQYTDTQYF.

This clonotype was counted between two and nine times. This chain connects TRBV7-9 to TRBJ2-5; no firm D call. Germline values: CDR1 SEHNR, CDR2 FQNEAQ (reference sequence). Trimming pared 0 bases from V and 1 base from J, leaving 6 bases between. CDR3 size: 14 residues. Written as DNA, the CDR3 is TGTGCCAGCAGCTTAGCGTCGGCCCAAGAGACCCAGTACTTC. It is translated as CASSLASAQETQYF.

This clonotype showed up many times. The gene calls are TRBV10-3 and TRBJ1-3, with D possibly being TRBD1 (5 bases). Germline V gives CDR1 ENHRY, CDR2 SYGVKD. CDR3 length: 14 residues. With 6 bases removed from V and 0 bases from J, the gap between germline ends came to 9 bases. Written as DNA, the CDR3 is TGTGCCATCAGAGGGACGGTCTCTGGAAACACCATATATTTT. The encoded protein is CAIRGTVSGNTIYF.

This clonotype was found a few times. The chain's CDR3 is CASSGGQLTTYEQYF. CDR3 in DNA: TGCGCCAGCAGTGGGGGACAGCTTACTACCTACGAGCAGTACTTC. The chain joins TRBV10-1 to TRBJ2-7; 7 bases align to TRBD1. V shed 4 bases and J 2 bases; nucleotides not matched to a gene: 8. The CDR3 runs to 15 residues. The germline V gene encodes CDR1 WNHNN and CDR2 SYGVQD (reference sequence).

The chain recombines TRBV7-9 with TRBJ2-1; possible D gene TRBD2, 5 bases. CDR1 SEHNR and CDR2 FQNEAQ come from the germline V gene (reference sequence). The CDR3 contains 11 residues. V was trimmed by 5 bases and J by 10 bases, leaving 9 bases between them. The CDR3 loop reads CASSAGLEQFF. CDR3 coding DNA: TGTGCCAGCAGCGCTGGACTGGAGCAGTTCTTC.

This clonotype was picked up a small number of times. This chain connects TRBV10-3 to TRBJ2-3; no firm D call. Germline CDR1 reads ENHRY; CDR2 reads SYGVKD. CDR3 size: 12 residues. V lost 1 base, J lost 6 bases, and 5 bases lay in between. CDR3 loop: CAISEYKDTQYF. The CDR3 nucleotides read TGTGCCATCAGTGAGTATAAGGATACGCAGTATTTT.

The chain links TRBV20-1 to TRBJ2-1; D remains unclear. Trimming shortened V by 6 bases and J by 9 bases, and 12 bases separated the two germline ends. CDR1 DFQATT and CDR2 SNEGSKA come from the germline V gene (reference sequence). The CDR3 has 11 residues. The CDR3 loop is CSAVDQAEQFF. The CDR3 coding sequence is TGCAGTGCCGTCGACCAGGCTGAGCAGTTCTTC.

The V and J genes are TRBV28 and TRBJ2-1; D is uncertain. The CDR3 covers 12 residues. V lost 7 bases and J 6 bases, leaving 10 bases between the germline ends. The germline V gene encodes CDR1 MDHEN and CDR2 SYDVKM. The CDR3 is CASIGPINEQFF. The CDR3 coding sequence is TGTGCCAGCATTGGCCCCATCAATGAGCAGTTCTTC.

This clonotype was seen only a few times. The CDR3 here is CASREVQSSPLHF. DNA of the CDR3: TGTGCCAGCAGGGAAGTACAGTCTTCACCCCTCCACTTT. V usage is TRBV12-3 or TRBV12-4 and J usage is TRBJ1-6; D not resolved. The CDR3 loop spans 13 amino acids. The V and J ends lost 6 bases and 9 bases respectively, with 12 bases between them.

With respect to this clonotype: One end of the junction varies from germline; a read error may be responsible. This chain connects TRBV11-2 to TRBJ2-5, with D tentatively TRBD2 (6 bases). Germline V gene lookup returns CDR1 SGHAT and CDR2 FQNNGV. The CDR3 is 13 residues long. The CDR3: CASSPDYQDTQYF. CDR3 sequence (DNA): TGTGCCAGCAGCCCGGACTACCAAGACACCCAGTACTTC.

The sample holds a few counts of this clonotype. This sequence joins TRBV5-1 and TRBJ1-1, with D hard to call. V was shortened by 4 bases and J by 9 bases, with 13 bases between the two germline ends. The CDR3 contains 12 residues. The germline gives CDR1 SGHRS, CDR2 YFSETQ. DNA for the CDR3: TGCGCCAGCAGCCCAAAGGGTGCTAAAGCTTTCTTT. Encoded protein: CASSPKGAKAFF.

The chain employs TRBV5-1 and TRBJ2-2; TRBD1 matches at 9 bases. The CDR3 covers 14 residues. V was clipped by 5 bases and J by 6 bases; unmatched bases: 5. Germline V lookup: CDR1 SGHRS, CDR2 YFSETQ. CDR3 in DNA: TGCGCCAGCAGACAGGGGGCAATCCCCGGGGAGCTGTTTTTT. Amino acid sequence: CASRQGAIPGELFF.

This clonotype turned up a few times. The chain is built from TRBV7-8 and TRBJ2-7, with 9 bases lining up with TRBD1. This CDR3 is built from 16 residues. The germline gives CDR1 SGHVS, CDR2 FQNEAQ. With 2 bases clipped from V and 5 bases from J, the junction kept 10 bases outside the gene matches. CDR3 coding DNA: TGTGCCAGCAGCTTACGAGGCGGACAGGGGATGCACGAGCAGTACTTC. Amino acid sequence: CASSLRGGQGMHEQYF.

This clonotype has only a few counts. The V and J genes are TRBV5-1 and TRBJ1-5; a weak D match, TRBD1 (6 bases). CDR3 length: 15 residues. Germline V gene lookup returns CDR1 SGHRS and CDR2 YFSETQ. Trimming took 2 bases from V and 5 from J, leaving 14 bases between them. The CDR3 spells CASSLREGGDQPQHF. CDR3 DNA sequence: TGCGCCAGCAGCTTACGCGAGGGGGGTGATCAGCCCCAGCATTTT.

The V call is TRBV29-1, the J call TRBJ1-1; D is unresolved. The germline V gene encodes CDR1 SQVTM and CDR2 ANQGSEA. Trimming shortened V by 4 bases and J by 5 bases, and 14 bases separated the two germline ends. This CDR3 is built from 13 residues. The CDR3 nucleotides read TGCAGCGTTGTCCCCCTTTATGGAACTGAAGCTTTCTTT. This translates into CSVVPLYGTEAFF.

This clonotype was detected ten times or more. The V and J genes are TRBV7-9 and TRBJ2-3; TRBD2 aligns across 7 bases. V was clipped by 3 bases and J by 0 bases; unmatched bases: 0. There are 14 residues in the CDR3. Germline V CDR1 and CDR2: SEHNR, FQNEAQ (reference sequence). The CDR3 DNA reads TGTGCCAGCAGCTTGGGACTAAGCACAGATACGCAGTATTTT. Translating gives CASSLGLSTDTQYF.

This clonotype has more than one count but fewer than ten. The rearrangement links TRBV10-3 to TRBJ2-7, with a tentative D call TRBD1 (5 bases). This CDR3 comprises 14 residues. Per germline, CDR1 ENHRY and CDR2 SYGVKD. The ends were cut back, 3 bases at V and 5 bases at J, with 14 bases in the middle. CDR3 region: CAISEGRDGDEQYF. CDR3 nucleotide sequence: TGTGCCATCAGTGAAGGCAGGGATGGAGACGAGCAGTACTTC.

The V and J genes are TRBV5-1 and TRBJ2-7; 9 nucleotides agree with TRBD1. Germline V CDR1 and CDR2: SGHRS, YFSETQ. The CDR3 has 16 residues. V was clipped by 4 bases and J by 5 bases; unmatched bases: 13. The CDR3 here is CASSPALDRGGNEQYF. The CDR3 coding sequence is TGCGCCAGCAGCCCGGCCTTAGACAGGGGGGGCAACGAGCAGTACTTC.

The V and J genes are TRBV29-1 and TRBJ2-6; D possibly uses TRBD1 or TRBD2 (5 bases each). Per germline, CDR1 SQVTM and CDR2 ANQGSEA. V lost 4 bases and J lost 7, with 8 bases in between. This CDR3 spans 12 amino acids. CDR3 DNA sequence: TGCAGCGTTGGCAGGGACGCCAACGTCCTGACTTTC. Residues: CSVGRDANVLTF.

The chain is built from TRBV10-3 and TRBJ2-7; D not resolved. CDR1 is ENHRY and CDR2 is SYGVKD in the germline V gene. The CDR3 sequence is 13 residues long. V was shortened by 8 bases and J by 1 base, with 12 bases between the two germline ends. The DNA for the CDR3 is TGTGCCATCCAGGTTTCTTTATCCTACGAGCAGTACTTC. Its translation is CAIQVSLSYEQYF.

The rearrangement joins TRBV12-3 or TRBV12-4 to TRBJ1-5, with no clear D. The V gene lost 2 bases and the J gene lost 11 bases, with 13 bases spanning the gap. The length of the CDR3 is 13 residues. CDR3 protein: CASSLSGLESQHF. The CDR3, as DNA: TGTGCCAGCAGTTTATCCGGCCTCGAGTCCCAGCATTTT.

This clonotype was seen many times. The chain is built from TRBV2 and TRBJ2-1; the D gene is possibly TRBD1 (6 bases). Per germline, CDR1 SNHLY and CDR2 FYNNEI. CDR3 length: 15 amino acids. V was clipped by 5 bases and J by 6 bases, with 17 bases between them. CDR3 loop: CASSIRGTSTNEQFF. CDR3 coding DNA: TGTGCCAGCAGTATAAGAGGGACATCGACCAATGAGCAGTTCTTC.

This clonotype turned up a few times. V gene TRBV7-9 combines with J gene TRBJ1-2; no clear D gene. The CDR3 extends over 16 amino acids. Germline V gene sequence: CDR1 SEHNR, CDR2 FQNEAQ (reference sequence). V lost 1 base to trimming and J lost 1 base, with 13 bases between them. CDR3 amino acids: CASSLEGRNYNYGYTF. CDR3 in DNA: TGTGCCAGCAGCTTAGAAGGAAGGAACTATAACTATGGCTACACCTTC.

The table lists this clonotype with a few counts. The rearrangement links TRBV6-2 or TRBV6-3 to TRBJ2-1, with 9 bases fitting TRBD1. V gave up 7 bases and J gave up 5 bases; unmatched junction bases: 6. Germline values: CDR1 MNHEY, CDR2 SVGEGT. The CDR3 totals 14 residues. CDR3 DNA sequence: TGTGCCAGCATAGAGGACAGGGGTCACAATGAGCAGTTCTTC. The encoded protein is CASIEDRGHNEQFF.

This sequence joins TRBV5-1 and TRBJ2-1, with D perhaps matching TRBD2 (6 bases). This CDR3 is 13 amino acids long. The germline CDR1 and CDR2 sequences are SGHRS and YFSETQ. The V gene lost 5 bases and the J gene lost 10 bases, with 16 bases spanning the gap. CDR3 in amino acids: CASSKILAEEQFF. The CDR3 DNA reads TGCGCCAGCAGTAAGATATTAGCGGAAGAGCAGTTCTTC.